This TCR beta chain derives from a study of blood T cell repertoires in COVID-19. Study as a whole: Whether acute or convalescent, the COVID-19 samples came from the United States, Italy and Spain. PBMCs, B-cell-depleted T cells, or T cells were the source of the cDNA or gDNA that made up the material.

Per the original data handling: Reference gene primer amplification yielded estimated nucleated cell counts. The protocol was immunoSEQ multiplex PCR, while the TCRdb copy is restricted to in-frame clones and leaves out a portion. V, J and clone size are those of that table, while D and trimming were read from the DNA. The sample records more than 200,000 clones, around nine tenths being singletons. This clone has a single count. The receptor's source is a man at least 80 years old with acute or convalescent COVID-19. Sequencing was performed on peripheral blood.

CDR3 nucleotides: TGTGCCAGCAGTTTTCGGGGAGTGAACACTGAAGCTTTCTTT. Protein product: CASSFRGVNTEAFF. The chain has TRBV6-2 or TRBV6-3 and TRBJ1-1; D unresolved. CDR1 and CDR2 (germline): MNHEY, SVGEGT. There are 14 residues in the CDR3. The V and J ends lost 4 bases and 0 bases respectively, with 9 bases between them.